The present TCR beta chain was sequenced within a study of T cell repertoires in cytomegalovirus infection. Study at large: Both a matching HLA type and CMV infection were indicated by public TCR beta signatures.

One entry per CDR3 protein results from TCRdb running MiXCR on the reads. The sample lists some 440,000 distinct CDR3 sequences; under 40% were seen once. Study outcomes and limitations: Cumulative public TCR beta family frequency identified carriers of CMV plus the relevant HLA. What dominated the ex vivo response were HLA-C-restricted CMV-specific TCR beta clonotypes.

Details on this clonotype: Its antigen is not known.

V was trimmed by 7 bases and J by 0 bases, leaving 11 bases between them. The CDR3 is made up of 14 amino acids. Source material: PBMCs. The clonotype originates from a human donor in good health (CMV status not recorded). Some clones in this sample may be carry-over from other donors' samples. The chain is built from TRBV12-3 or TRBV12-4 and TRBJ2-3, with D uncertain. DNA of the CDR3: TGTGCCAGCAATCCCTACTCTAGCACAGATACGCAGTATTTT. Translating gives CASNPYSSTDTQYF.